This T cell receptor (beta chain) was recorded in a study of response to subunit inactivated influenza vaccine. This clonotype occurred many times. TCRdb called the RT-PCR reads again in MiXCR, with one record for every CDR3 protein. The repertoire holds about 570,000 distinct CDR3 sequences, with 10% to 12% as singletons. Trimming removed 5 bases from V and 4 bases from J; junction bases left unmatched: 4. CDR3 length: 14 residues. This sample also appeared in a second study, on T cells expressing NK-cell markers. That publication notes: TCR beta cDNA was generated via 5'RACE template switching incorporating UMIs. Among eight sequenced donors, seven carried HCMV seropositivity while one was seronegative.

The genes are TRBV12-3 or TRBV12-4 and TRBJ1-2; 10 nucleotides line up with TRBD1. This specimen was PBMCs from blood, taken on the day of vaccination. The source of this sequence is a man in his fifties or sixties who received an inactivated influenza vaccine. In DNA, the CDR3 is TGTGCCAGCAGTCAGGGACAGGGGCCCTATGGCTACACCTTC. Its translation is CASSQGQGPYGYTF.